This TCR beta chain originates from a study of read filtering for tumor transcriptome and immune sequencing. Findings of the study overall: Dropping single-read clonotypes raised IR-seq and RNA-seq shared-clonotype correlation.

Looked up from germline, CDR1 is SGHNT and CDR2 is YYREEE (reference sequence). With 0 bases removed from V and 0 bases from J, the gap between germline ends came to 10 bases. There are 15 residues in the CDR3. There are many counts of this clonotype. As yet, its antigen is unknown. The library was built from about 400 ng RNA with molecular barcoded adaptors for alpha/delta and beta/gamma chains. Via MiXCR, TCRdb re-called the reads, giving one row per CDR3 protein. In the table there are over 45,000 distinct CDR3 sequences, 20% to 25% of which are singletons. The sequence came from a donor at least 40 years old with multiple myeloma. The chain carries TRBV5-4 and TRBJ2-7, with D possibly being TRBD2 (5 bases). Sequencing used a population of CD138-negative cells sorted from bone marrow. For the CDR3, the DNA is TGTGCCAGCAGCTTGGAGGCTACTAGCTCCTACGAGCAGTACTTC. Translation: CASSLEATSSYEQYF.